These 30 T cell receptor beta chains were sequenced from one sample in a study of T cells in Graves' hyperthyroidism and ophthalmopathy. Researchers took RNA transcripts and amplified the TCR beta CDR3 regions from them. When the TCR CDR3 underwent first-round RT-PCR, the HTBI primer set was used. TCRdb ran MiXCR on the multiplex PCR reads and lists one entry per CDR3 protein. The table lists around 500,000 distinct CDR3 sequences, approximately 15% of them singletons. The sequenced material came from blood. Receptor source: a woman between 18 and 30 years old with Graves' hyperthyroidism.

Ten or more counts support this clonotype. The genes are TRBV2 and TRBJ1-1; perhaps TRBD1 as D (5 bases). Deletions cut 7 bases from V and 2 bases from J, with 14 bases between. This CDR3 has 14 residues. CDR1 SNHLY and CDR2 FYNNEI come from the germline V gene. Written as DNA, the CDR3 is TGTGCCAGCACTTCGCAGGGTAGTAACACTGAAGCTTTCTTT. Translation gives CASTSQGSNTEAFF. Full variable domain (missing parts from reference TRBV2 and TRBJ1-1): EPEVTQTPSHQVTQMGQEVILRCVPISNHLYFYWYRQILGQKVEFLVSFYNNEISEKSEIFDDQFSVERPDGSNFTLKIRSTKLEDSAMYFCASTSQGSNTEAFFGQGTRLTVV.

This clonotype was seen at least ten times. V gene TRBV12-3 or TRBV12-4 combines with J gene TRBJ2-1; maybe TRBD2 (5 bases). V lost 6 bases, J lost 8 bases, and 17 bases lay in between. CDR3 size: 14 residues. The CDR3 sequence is CASSTGRSLDEQFF. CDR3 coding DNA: TGTGCCAGCAGCACGGGAAGGAGTCTCGATGAGCAGTTCTTC.

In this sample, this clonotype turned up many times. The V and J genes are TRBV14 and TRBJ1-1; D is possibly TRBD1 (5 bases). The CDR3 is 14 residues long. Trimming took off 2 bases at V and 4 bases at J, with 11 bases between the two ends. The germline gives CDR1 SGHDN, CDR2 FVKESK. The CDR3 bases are TGTGCCAGCAGCCAATACCCCGGGGGCACTGAAGCTTTCTTT. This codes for CASSQYPGGTEAFF.

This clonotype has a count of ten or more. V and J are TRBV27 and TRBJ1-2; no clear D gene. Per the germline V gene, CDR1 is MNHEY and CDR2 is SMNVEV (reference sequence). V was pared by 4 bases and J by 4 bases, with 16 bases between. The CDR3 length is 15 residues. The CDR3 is CASSSPSSDGYGYTF. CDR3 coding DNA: TGTGCCAGCAGTTCCCCCAGTTCCGACGGCTATGGCTACACCTTC.

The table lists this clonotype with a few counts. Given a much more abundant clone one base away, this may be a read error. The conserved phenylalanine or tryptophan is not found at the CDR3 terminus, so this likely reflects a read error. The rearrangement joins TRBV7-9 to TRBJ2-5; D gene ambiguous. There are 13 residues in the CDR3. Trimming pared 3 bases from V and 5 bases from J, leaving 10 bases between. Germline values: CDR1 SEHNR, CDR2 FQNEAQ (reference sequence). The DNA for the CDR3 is TGTGCCAGCAGCTTTGGTGGTACGGAGACCCAGTACCTC. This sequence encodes CASSFGGTETQYL.

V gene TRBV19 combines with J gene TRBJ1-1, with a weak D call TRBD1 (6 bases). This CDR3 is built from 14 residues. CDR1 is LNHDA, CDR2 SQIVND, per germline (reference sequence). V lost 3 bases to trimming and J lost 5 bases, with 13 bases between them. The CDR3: CASSMRGRETEAFF. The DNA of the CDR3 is TGTGCCAGTAGTATGAGGGGGAGGGAGACTGAAGCTTTCTTT.

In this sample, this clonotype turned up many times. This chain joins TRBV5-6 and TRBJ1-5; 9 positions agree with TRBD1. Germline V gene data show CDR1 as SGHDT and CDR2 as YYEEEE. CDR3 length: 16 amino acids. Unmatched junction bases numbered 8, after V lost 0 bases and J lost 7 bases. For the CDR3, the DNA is TGTGCCAGCAGCTTGGAAGGGACAGGGTGGGGACAGCCCCAGCATTTT. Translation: CASSLEGTGWGQPQHF.

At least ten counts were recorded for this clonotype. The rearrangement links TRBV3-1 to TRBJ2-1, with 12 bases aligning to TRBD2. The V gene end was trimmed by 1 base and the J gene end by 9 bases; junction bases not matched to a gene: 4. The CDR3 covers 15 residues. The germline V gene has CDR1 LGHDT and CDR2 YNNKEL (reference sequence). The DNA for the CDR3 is TGTGCCAGCAGCCAAGTAGGACTAGCGGGACGTGAGCAGTTCTTC. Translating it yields CASSQVGLAGREQFF.

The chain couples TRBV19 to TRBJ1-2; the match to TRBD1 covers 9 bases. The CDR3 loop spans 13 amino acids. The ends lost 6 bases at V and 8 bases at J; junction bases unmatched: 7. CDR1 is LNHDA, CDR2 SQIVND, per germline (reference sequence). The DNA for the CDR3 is TGTGCCAGTAGGCTTACAGGGGGCTCGGGCTACACCTTC. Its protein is CASRLTGGSGYTF.

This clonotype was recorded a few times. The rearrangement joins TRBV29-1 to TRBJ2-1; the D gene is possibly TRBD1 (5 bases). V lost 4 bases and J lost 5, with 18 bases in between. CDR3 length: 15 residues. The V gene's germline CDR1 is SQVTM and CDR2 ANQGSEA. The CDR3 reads CSVALDISQHNEQFF. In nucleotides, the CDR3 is TGCAGCGTTGCCCTGGACATCTCCCAGCACAATGAGCAGTTCTTC.

The CDR3 DNA is TGTGCCAGCAGTTACTCGACAGGCGTCTATGGCTACACCTTC. It is translated as CASSYSTGVYGYTF. This sequence joins TRBV6-2 or TRBV6-3 and TRBJ1-2; maybe TRBD1 (6 bases). Trimming pared 0 bases from V and 4 bases from J, leaving 9 bases between. Germline lookup yields CDR1 MNHEY and CDR2 SVGEGT. CDR3 length equals 14 residues.

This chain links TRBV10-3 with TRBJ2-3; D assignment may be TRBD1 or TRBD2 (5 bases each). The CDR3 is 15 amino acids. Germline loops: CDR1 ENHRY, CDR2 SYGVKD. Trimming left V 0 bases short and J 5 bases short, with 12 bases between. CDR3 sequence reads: CAISESLGVRDTQYF. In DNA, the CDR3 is TGTGCCATCAGTGAGTCGTTGGGGGTTAGAGATACGCAGTATTTT.

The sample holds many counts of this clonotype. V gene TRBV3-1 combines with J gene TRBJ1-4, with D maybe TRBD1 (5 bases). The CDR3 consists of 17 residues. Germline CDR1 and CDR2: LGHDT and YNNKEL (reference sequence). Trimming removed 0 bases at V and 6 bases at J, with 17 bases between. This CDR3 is CASSQEGGTGFYEKLFF. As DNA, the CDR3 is TGTGCCAGCAGCCAAGAGGGGGGTACAGGTTTCTATGAAAAACTGTTTTTT.

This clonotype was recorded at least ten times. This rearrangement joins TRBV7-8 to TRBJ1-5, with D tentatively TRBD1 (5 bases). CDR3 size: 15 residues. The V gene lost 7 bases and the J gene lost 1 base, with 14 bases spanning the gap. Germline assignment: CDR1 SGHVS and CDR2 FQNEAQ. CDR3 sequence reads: CASTLGGTSNQPQHF. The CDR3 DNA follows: TGTGCCAGCACGCTCGGGGGTACGAGCAATCAGCCCCAGCATTTT. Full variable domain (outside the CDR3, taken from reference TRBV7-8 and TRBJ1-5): GAGVSQSPRYKVAKRGQDVALRCDPISGHVSLFWYQQALGQGPEFLTYFQNEAQLDKSGLPSDRFFAERPEGSVSTLKIQRTQQEDSAVYLCASTLGGTSNQPQHFGDGTRLSIL.

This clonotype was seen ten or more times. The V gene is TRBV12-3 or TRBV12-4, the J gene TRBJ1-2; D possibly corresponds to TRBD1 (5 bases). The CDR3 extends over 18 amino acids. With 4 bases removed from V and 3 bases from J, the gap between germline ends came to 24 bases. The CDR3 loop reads CASSSNSGPSIRDYGYTF. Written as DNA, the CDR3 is TGTGCCAGCAGTTCTAACTCCGGGCCCTCAATCAGGGACTATGGCTACACCTTC.

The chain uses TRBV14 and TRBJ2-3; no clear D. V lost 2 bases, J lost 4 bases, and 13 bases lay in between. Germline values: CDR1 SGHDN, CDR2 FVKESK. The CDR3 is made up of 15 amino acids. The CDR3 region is CASSQPEDQADTQYF. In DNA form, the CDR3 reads TGTGCCAGCAGCCAACCAGAAGATCAGGCAGATACGCAGTATTTT. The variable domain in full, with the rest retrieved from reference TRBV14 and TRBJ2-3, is EAGVTQFPSHSVIEKGQTVTLRCDPISGHDNLYWYRRVMGKEIKFLLHFVKESKQDESGMPNNRFLAERTGGTYSTLKVQPAELEDSGVYFCASSQPEDQADTQYFGPGTRLTVL.

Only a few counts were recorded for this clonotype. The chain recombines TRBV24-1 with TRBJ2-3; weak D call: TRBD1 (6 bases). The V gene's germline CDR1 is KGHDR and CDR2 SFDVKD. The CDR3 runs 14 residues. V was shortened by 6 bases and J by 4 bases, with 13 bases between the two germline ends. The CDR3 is CATSHPQGPDTQYF. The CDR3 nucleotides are TGTGCCACCAGTCATCCTCAGGGGCCAGATACGCAGTATTTT.

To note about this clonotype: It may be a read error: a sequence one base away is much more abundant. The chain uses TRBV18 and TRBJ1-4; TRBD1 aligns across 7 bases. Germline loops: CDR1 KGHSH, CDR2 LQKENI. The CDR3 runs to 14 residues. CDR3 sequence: CASSPGQAGENLFF. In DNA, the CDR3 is TGTGCCAGCTCACCAGGACAGGCAGGGGAAAACCTGTTTTTT.

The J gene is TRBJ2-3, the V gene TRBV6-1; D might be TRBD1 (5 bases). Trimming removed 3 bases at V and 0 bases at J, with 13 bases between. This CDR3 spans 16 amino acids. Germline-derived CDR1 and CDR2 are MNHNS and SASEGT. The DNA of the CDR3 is TGTGCCAGCAGTGAGGGGCAGATTACTAGCACAGATACGCAGTATTTT. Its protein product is CASSEGQITSTDTQYF.

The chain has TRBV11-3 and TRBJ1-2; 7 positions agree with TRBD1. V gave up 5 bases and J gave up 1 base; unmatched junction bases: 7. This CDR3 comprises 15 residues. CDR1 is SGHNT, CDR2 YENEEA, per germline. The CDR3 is CASSPGQLGNYGYTF. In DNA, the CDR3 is TGTGCCAGCAGCCCGGGACAGCTTGGTAACTATGGCTACACCTTC.

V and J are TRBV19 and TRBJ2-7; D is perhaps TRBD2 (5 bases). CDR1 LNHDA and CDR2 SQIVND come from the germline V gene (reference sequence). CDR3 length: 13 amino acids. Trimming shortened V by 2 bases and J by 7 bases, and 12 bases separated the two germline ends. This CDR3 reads CASSISPGGEQYF. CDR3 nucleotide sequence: TGTGCCAGTAGTATATCCCCAGGCGGGGAGCAGTACTTC.

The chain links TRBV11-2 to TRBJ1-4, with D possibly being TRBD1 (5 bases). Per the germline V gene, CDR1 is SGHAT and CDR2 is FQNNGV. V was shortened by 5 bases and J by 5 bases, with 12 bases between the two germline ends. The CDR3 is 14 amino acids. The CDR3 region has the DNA TGTGCCAGCAGCCCCAGGGCACTGAATGAAAAACTGTTTTTT. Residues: CASSPRALNEKLFF. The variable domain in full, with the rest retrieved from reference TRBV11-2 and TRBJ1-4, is EAGVAQSPRYKIIEKRQSVAFWCNPISGHATLYWYQQILGQGPKLLIQFQNNGVVDDSQLPKDRFSAERLKGVDSTLKIQPAKLEDSAVYLCASSPRALNEKLFFGSGTQLSVL.

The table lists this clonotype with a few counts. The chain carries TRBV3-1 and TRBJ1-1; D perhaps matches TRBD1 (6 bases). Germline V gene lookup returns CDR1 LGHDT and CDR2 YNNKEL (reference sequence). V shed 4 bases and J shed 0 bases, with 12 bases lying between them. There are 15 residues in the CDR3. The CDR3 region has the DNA TGTGCCAGCAGCCTCAGGGACACCATGAACACTGAAGCTTTCTTT. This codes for CASSLRDTMNTEAFF.

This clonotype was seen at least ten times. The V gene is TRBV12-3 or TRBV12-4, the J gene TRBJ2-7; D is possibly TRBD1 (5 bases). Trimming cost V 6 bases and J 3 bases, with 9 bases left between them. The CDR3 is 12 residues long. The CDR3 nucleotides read TGTGCCAGCAGCATTGACAGCTACGAGCAGTACGTC. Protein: CASSIDSYEQYV.

This chain's CDR3 is CASSQRQGQTQYF. DNA of the CDR3: TGTGCCAGCAGTCAGAGACAGGGTCAGACCCAGTACTTC. This rearrangement joins TRBV6-1 to TRBJ2-5, with 7 bases identical to TRBD1. The CDR3 consists of 13 residues. Trimming cost V 5 bases and J 6 bases; bases outside gene matches: 6. Germline CDR1 MNHNS, CDR2 SASEGT.

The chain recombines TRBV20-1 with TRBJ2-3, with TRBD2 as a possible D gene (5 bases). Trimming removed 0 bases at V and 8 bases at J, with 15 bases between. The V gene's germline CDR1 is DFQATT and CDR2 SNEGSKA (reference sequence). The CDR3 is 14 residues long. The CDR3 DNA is TGCAGTGCTAGAGATCGGAGTAGGGCGGGTACGCAGTATTTT. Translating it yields CSARDRSRAGTQYF.

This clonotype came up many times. CDR3 bases: TGTGCCAGTTCCGGGACAGGGGGCTACAATGAGCAGTTCTTC. Amino acids: CASSGTGGYNEQFF. This rearrangement joins TRBV12-3 or TRBV12-4 to TRBJ2-1, with TRBD1 matching over 11 bases. The J segment lost 3 bases and the V segment lost 9 bases, leaving 4 bases of the junction unmatched. CDR3 length: 14 amino acids.

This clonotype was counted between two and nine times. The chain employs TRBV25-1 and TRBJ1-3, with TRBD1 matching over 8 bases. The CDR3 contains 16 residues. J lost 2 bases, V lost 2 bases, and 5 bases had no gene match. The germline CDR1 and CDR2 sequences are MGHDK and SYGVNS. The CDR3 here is CASSETGGFAGNTIYF. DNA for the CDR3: TGTGCCAGCAGTGAAACAGGGGGGTTTGCTGGAAACACCATATATTTT.

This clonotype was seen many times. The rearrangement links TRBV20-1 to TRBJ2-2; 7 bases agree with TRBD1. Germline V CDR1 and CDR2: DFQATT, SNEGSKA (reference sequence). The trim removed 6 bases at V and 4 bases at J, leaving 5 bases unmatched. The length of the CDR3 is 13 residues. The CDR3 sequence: CSAGNRGTGELFF. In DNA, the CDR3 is TGCAGTGCCGGAAACAGGGGCACCGGGGAGCTGTTTTTT.

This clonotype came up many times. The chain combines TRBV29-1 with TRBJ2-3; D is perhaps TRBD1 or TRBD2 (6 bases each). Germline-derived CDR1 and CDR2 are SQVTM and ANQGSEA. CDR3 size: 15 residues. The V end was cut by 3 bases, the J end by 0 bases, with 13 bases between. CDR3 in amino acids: CSVDEGGTSTDTQYF. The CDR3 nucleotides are TGCAGCGTTGATGAAGGGGGGACTAGCACAGATACGCAGTATTTT.